The rows below give T cell receptor beta chains drawn from one sample of a study of blood T cell repertoires in COVID-19. Only in-frame clones appear in the TCRdb table, and some are missing; sequencing was by immunoSEQ multiplex PCR. The sample has about 180,000 clones; about 81% are singletons. Sequencing input: peripheral blood. The receptors were gathered from a woman aged 65 to 85 with acute or convalescent COVID-19. The CDR3 runs from the conserved cysteine through the conserved F or W. A D gene is named only where the DNA matches it firmly. Clone size is shown for a subset of rows, as once, few, many or a class of expanded clone.

CDR3aa: CASPPPGYNSPLHF
CDR3nt: TGTGCCAGCCCCCCTCCCGGGTATAATTCACCCCTCCACTTT
d_gene: .
j_gene: TRBJ1-6
v_gene: TRBV6-5
abundance: few

CDR3aa: CAWSEGANQPQHF
CDR3nt: TGTGCCTGGAGTGAAGGGGCCAATCAGCCCCAGCATTTT
d_gene: .
j_gene: TRBJ1-5
v_gene: TRBV30
abundance: few

CDR3aa: CASSPRDSEKLFF
CDR3nt: TGTGCCAGCTCACCCCGGGACAGCGAAAAACTGTTTTTT
d_gene: TRBD1
j_gene: TRBJ1-4
v_gene: TRBV18
abundance: .

CDR3aa: CASRREGRRDEQFF
CDR3nt: TGTGCCAGCAGGAGGGAGGGCCGTAGAGATGAGCAGTTCTTC
d_gene: TRBD2
j_gene: TRBJ2-1
v_gene: TRBV7-9
abundance: .

CDR3aa: CASSLDYSLAKNIQYF
CDR3nt: TGTGCCAGCAGCTTAGATTATTCCCTAGCCAAAAACATTCAGTACTTC
d_gene: .
j_gene: TRBJ2-4
v_gene: TRBV7-2
abundance: .

CDR3aa: CASSLDRGVEAFF
CDR3nt: TGTGCCAGCAGCTTAGACCGGGGGGTTGAAGCTTTCTTT
d_gene: .
j_gene: TRBJ1-1
v_gene: TRBV11-2
abundance: .

CDR3aa: CASSIGLGREPQHF
CDR3nt: TGTGCCAGTAGTATCGGTTTAGGGAGGGAACCCCAGCATTTT
d_gene: .
j_gene: TRBJ1-5
v_gene: TRBV19
abundance: .

CDR3aa: CASSYPSVSTGELFF
CDR3nt: TGTGCCAGCAGTTACCCAAGTGTGAGCACCGGGGAGCTGTTTTTT
d_gene: .
j_gene: TRBJ2-2
v_gene: TRBV6-5
abundance: .

CDR3aa: CASSVLRGYYEQYF
CDR3nt: TGTGCCAGCAGCGTCCTCAGGGGATACTACGAGCAGTACTTC
d_gene: .
j_gene: TRBJ2-7
v_gene: TRBV7-8
abundance: .

CDR3aa: CASSQSRTGSTDTQYF
CDR3nt: TGCGCCAGCAGCCAATCTCGGACAGGGAGCACAGATACGCAGTATTTT
d_gene: TRBD1
j_gene: TRBJ2-3
v_gene: TRBV10-1
abundance: .

CDR3aa: CATSGTIDEQFF
CDR3nt: TGTGCCACCAGCGGGACTATTGATGAGCAGTTCTTC
d_gene: TRBD2
j_gene: TRBJ2-1
v_gene: TRBV15
abundance: .

CDR3aa: CASSVDAVSNTDTQYF
CDR3nt: TGTGCCAGCAGCGTAGACGCGGTATCGAACACAGATACGCAGTATTTT
d_gene: .
j_gene: TRBJ2-3
v_gene: TRBV9
abundance: .

CDR3aa: CASSSGNYGYTF
CDR3nt: TGTGCCAGCAGTTCAGGAAACTATGGCTACACCTTC
d_gene: .
j_gene: TRBJ1-2
v_gene: TRBV7-9
abundance: .

CDR3aa: CASSPRDRGSPGANVLTF
CDR3nt: TGTGCCAGCAGCCCTAGGGACAGGGGCTCCCCTGGGGCCAACGTCCTGACTTTC
d_gene: TRBD1
j_gene: TRBJ2-6
v_gene: TRBV7-2
abundance: .

CDR3aa: CASTGAGDTGETQYF
CDR3nt: TGCGCCAGCACCGGGGCGGGGGACACGGGGGAGACCCAGTACTTC
d_gene: .
j_gene: TRBJ2-5
v_gene: TRBV5-1
abundance: .

CDR3aa: CASSPEATHPTNQHF
CDR3nt: TGTGCCAGCAGCCCCGAGGCCACACACCCCACAAACCAGCATTTT
d_gene: .
j_gene: TRBJ1-5
v_gene: TRBV7-3
abundance: .

CDR3aa: CASPRTRENSNQPQHF
CDR3nt: TGTGCCAGCCCGAGGACAAGAGAGAATAGCAATCAGCCCCAGCATTTT
d_gene: .
j_gene: TRBJ1-5
v_gene: TRBV25-1
abundance: .

CDR3aa: CASSEGVYTEAFF
CDR3nt: TGTGCCAGCAGTGAAGGAGTTTACACTGAAGCTTTCTTT
d_gene: .
j_gene: TRBJ1-1
v_gene: TRBV6-1
abundance: .

CDR3aa: CASSLGDRTGLEAFF
CDR3nt: TGTGCCAGCAGCTTAGGAGACAGGACGGGCCTTGAAGCTTTCTTT
d_gene: .
j_gene: TRBJ1-1
v_gene: TRBV11-1
abundance: .

CDR3aa: CASSRDRVNEKLFF
CDR3nt: TGTGCCAGCTCCCGGGACAGGGTAAATGAAAAACTGTTTTTT
d_gene: TRBD1
j_gene: TRBJ1-4
v_gene: TRBV18
abundance: .

CDR3aa: CSASSTGWGGASNQPQHF
CDR3nt: TGCAGTGCTAGTTCTACCGGTTGGGGAGGCGCTAGCAATCAGCCCCAGCATTTT
d_gene: .
j_gene: TRBJ1-5
v_gene: TRBV20-1
abundance: .

CDR3aa: CASSDSGTTDTQYF
CDR3nt: TGCGCCAGCAGCGATAGCGGAACCACAGATACGCAGTATTTT
d_gene: .
j_gene: TRBJ2-3
v_gene: TRBV5-1
abundance: .

CDR3aa: CASSPYRGEQPQHF
CDR3nt: TGTGCCAGCAGCCCTTACAGGGGGGAACAGCCCCAGCATTTT
d_gene: TRBD1
j_gene: TRBJ1-5
v_gene: TRBV28
abundance: .

CDR3aa: CASSLERGQVVEAFF
CDR3nt: TGTGCCAGCAGCTTAGAGCGGGGGCAAGTAGTGGAGGCTTTCTTT
d_gene: .
j_gene: TRBJ1-1
v_gene: TRBV13
abundance: .

CDR3aa: CAWSRDRGGTNYGYTF
CDR3nt: TGTGCCTGGAGCCGGGACAGGGGAGGCACTAACTATGGCTACACCTTC
d_gene: TRBD1
j_gene: TRBJ1-2
v_gene: TRBV30
abundance: .

CDR3aa: CASSRDSLYF
CDR3nt: TGTGCCAGCTCAAGGGACAGTCTTTACTTC
d_gene: TRBD1
j_gene: TRBJ2-7
v_gene: TRBV2
abundance: .

CDR3aa: CASSLQGPGANVLTF
CDR3nt: TGCGCCAGCAGCCTACAGGGACCTGGGGCCAACGTCCTGACTTTC
d_gene: .
j_gene: TRBJ2-6
v_gene: TRBV5-1
abundance: .

CDR3aa: CASSYGRMGLAGTYEQYF
CDR3nt: TGTGCCAGCAGTTACGGGAGGATGGGACTAGCGGGAACCTACGAGCAGTACTTC
d_gene: TRBD2
j_gene: TRBJ2-7
v_gene: TRBV28
abundance: .

CDR3aa: CASSPGQATEAFF
CDR3nt: TGTGCCAGTAGTCCGGGACAAGCCACTGAAGCTTTCTTT
d_gene: .
j_gene: TRBJ1-1
v_gene: TRBV19
abundance: many

CDR3aa: CAWSDLKNIQYF
CDR3nt: TGTGCCTGGAGTGATCTCAAAAACATTCAGTACTTC
d_gene: .
j_gene: TRBJ2-4
v_gene: TRBV30
abundance: .

CDR3aa: CASSATGTGADNQPQHF
CDR3nt: TGTGCCAGCAGTGCAACGGGGACAGGGGCTGACAATCAGCCCCAGCATTTT
d_gene: TRBD1
j_gene: TRBJ1-5
v_gene: TRBV27
abundance: .

CDR3aa: CASSRGGSYNEQFF
CDR3nt: TGTGCCAGCAGCCGAGGGGGCTCCTACAATGAGCAGTTCTTC
d_gene: .
j_gene: TRBJ2-1
v_gene: TRBV3-1/TRBV3-2
abundance: .

CDR3aa: CASSKTLIGYTF
CDR3nt: TGTGCCAGCAGCAAAACATTGATTGGCTACACCTTC
d_gene: .
j_gene: TRBJ1-2
v_gene: TRBV6-2/TRBV6-3
abundance: few

CDR3aa: CASSLEKEGSPLHF
CDR3nt: TGTGCCAGCAGCTTAGAAAAAGAGGGTTCACCCCTCCACTTT
d_gene: .
j_gene: TRBJ1-6
v_gene: TRBV7-2
abundance: .

CDR3aa: CASSLEQGRDTIYF
CDR3nt: TGCGCCAGCAGCTTGGAGCAGGGGCGGGACACCATATATTTT
d_gene: .
j_gene: TRBJ1-3
v_gene: TRBV5-1
abundance: once

CDR3aa: CASSFGTSGGHEQYF
CDR3nt: TGTGCCAGCAGCTTTGGGACTAGCGGGGGCCACGAGCAGTACTTC
d_gene: TRBD2
j_gene: TRBJ2-7
v_gene: TRBV11-2
abundance: .

CDR3aa: CASSLESGGKGYTF
CDR3nt: TGCGCCAGCAGCTTGGAATCAGGGGGCAAAGGCTACACCTTC
d_gene: TRBD1
j_gene: TRBJ1-2
v_gene: TRBV5-1
abundance: .

CDR3aa: CASSYAGQQPQHF
CDR3nt: TGCGCCAGCAGCTATGCAGGTCAGCAGCCCCAGCATTTT
d_gene: .
j_gene: TRBJ1-5
v_gene: TRBV5-1
abundance: once

CDR3aa: CASRTSGNYEQYF
CDR3nt: TGTGCCAGCAGGACTAGCGGAAACTACGAGCAGTACTTC
d_gene: TRBD2
j_gene: TRBJ2-7
v_gene: TRBV2
abundance: .

CDR3aa: CASSSFSGTGVYNEQFF
CDR3nt: TGTGCCAGCTCCTCATTTTCCGGGACAGGGGTCTACAATGAGCAGTTCTTC
d_gene: TRBD1
j_gene: TRBJ2-1
v_gene: TRBV18
abundance: .

CDR3aa: CATSRGGQGLGFGTGELFF
CDR3nt: TGTGCCACCAGCAGAGGAGGACAGGGGTTAGGGTTTGGCACCGGGGAGCTGTTTTTT
d_gene: TRBD1
j_gene: TRBJ2-2
v_gene: TRBV15
abundance: .

CDR3aa: CSVEDRNTEAFF
CDR3nt: TGCAGCGTTGAAGACAGAAACACTGAAGCTTTCTTT
d_gene: .
j_gene: TRBJ1-1
v_gene: TRBV29-1
abundance: .

CDR3aa: CASSQRPGLIYEQYF
CDR3nt: TGTGCCAGCAGCCAACGACCGGGACTGATCTACGAGCAGTACTTC
d_gene: .
j_gene: TRBJ2-7
v_gene: TRBV3-1/TRBV3-2
abundance: .

CDR3aa: CASSQDPTGPGNTIYF
CDR3nt: TGTGCCAGCAGCCAAGATCCAACAGGTCCGGGTAACACCATATATTTT
d_gene: .
j_gene: TRBJ1-3
v_gene: TRBV4-2
abundance: .

CDR3aa: CAWSVNNNQPQHF
CDR3nt: TGTGCCTGGAGTGTGAACAATAATCAGCCCCAGCATTTT
d_gene: .
j_gene: TRBJ1-5
v_gene: TRBV30
abundance: .

CDR3aa: CASSGTSGTYEQYF
CDR3nt: TGTGCCAGCAGTGGGACTAGCGGGACCTACGAGCAGTACTTC
d_gene: TRBD2
j_gene: TRBJ2-7
v_gene: TRBV2
abundance: .

CDR3aa: CASSRQGGEKLFF
CDR3nt: TGTGCCAGCAGCCGACAGGGTGGTGAAAAACTGTTTTTT
d_gene: TRBD1
j_gene: TRBJ1-4
v_gene: TRBV7-8
abundance: .

CDR3aa: CASSTQGASGNTIYF
CDR3nt: TGTGCCAGCAGCACACAGGGGGCCTCTGGAAACACCATATATTTT
d_gene: TRBD1
j_gene: TRBJ1-3
v_gene: TRBV5-4
abundance: few

CDR3aa: CASSATGQGGELFF
CDR3nt: TGTGCCAGCAGCGCTACGGGACAGGGAGGGGAGCTGTTTTTT
d_gene: TRBD1
j_gene: TRBJ2-2
v_gene: TRBV9
abundance: .

CDR3aa: CASSLHSSETQYF
CDR3nt: TGTGCCAGCAGTTTGCACAGCTCCGAGACCCAGTACTTC
d_gene: .
j_gene: TRBJ2-5
v_gene: TRBV12-3/TRBV12-4
abundance: few

CDR3aa: CASSQTITGTGGEKLFF
CDR3nt: TGTGCCAGCAGCCAAACTATTACCGGGACAGGAGGCGAAAAACTGTTTTTT
d_gene: TRBD1
j_gene: TRBJ1-4
v_gene: TRBV16
abundance: .

CDR3aa: CASSDRAGGTDTQYF
CDR3nt: TGTGCCAGCAGTGACCGAGCGGGAGGTACAGATACGCAGTATTTT
d_gene: TRBD2
j_gene: TRBJ2-3
v_gene: TRBV2
abundance: .

CDR3aa: CASSYRLAGGTDTQYF
CDR3nt: TGTGCCAGCAGTTACAGACTAGCGGGGGGGACAGATACGCAGTATTTT
d_gene: TRBD2
j_gene: TRBJ2-3
v_gene: TRBV6-5
abundance: .

CDR3aa: CASSQEGQMYQETQYF
CDR3nt: TGTGCCAGCAGCCAAGAAGGACAGATGTACCAAGAGACCCAGTACTTC
d_gene: .
j_gene: TRBJ2-5
v_gene: TRBV14
abundance: .

CDR3aa: CASNRMTGQGGSPLHF
CDR3nt: TGTGCCAGTAATCGAATGACCGGACAGGGAGGATCACCCCTCCACTTT
d_gene: TRBD1
j_gene: TRBJ1-6
v_gene: TRBV19
abundance: .

CDR3aa: CASSLGTGVETQYF
CDR3nt: TGTGCCAGCAGCTTAGGAACAGGGGTGGAGACCCAGTACTTC
d_gene: TRBD1
j_gene: TRBJ2-5
v_gene: TRBV7-9
abundance: .

CDR3aa: CASSHWGGQGEEDGEQFF
CDR3nt: TGTGCCAGCAGCCACTGGGGAGGTCAAGGGGAGGAGGATGGTGAGCAGTTCTTC
d_gene: .
j_gene: TRBJ2-1
v_gene: TRBV14
abundance: .

CDR3aa: CASSQGHRGEFYGYTF
CDR3nt: TGTGCCAGCAGCCAGGGACACAGGGGCGAATTCTATGGCTACACCTTC
d_gene: TRBD1
j_gene: TRBJ1-2
v_gene: TRBV3-1/TRBV3-2
abundance: .

CDR3aa: CASSVIGDSPLHF
CDR3nt: TGTGCCAGCAGCGTAATCGGAGATTCACCCCTCCACTTT
d_gene: .
j_gene: TRBJ1-6
v_gene: TRBV9
abundance: .